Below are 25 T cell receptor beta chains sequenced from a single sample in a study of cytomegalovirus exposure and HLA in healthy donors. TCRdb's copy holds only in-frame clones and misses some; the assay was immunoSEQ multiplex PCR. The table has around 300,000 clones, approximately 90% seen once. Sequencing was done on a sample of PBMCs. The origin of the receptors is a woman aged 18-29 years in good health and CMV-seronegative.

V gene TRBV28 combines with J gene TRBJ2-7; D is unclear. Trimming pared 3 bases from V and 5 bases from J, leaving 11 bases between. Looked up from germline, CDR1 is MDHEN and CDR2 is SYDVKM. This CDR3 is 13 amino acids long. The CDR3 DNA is TGTGCCAGCAGTTTCCAACTCGCCCACGAGCAGTACTTC. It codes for CASSFQLAHEQYF.

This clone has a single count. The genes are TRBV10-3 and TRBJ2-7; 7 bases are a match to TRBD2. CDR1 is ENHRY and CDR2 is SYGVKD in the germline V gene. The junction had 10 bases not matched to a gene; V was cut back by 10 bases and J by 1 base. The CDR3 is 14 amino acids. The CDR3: CATTIAGESYEQYF. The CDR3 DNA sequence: TGTGCCACGACTATAGCGGGTGAATCCTACGAGCAGTACTTC.

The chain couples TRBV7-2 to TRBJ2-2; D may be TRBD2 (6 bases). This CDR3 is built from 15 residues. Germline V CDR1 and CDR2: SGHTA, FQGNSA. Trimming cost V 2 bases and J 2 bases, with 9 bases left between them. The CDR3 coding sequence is TGTGCCAGCAGCTTACAGGGACTTAACACCGGGGAGCTGTTTTTT. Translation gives CASSLQGLNTGELFF. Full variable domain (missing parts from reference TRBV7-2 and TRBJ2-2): GAGVSQSPSNKVTEKGKDVELRCDPISGHTALYWYRQSLGQGLEFLIYFQGNSAPDKSGLPSDRFSAERTGGSVSTLTIQRTQQEDSAVYLCASSLQGLNTGELFFGEGSRLTVL.

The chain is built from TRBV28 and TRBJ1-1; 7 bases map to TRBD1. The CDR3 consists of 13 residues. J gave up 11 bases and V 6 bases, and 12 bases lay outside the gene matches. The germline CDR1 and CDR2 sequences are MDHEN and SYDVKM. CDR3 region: CASRALTGSGAFF. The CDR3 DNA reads TGTGCCAGCAGGGCCCTGACAGGGAGTGGGGCTTTCTTT.

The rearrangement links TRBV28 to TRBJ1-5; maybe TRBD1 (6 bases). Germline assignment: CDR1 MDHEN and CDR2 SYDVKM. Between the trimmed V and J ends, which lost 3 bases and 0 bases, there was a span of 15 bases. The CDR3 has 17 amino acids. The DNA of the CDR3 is TGTGCCAGCAGTTTTATACAGGGAAGAAATAGCAATCAGCCCCAGCATTTT. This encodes CASSFIQGRNSNQPQHF.

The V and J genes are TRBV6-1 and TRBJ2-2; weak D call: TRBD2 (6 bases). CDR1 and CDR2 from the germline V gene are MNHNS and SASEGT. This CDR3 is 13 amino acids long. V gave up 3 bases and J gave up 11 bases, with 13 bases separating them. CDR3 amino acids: CASSDQGLGELFF. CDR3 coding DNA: TGTGCCAGCAGTGATCAGGGACTCGGAGAGCTGTTTTTT.

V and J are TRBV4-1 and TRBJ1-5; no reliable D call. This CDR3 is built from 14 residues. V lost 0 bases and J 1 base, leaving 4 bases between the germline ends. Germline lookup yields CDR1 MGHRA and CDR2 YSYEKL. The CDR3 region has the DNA TGCGCCAGCAGCCAAGAACAGAGCAATCAGCCCCAGCATTTT. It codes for CASSQEQSNQPQHF.

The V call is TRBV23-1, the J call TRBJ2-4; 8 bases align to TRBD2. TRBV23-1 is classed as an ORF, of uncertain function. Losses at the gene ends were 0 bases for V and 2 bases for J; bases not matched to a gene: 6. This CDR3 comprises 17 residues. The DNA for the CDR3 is TGCGCCAGCAGTCAATCGACGGGAGGGAGGACCAAAAACATTCAGTACTTC. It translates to CASSQSTGGRTKNIQYF.

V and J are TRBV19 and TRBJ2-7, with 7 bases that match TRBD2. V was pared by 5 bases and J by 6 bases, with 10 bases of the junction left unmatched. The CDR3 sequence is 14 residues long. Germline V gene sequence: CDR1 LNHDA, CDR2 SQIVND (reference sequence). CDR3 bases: TGTGCCAGTAGTTTTCGCGGGAGTGGCGGCGAGCAGTACTTC. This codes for CASSFRGSGGEQYF.

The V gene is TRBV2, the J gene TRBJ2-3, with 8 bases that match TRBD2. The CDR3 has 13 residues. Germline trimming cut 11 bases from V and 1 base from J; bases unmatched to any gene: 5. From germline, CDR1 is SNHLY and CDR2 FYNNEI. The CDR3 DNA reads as TGTGCCGCGGGGGGAGACGGCACAGATACGCAGTATTTT. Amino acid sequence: CAAGGDGTDTQYF.

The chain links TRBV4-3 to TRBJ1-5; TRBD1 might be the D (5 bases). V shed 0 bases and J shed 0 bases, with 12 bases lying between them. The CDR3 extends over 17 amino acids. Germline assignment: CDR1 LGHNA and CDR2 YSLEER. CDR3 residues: CASSQDLRGNSNQPQHF. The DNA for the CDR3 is TGCGCCAGCAGCCAAGATCTAAGGGGAAATAGCAATCAGCCCCAGCATTTT.

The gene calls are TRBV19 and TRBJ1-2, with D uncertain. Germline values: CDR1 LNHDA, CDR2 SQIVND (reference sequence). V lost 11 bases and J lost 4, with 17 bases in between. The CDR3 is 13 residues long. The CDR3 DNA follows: TGTGCCGGCCACAAGTCAGGATCCTATGGCTACACCTTC. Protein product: CAGHKSGSYGYTF.

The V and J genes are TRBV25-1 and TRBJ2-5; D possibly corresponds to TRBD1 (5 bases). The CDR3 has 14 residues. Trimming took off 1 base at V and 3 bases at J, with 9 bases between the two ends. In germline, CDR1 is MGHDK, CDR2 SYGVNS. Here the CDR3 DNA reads TGTGCCAGCAGTGAATGGGGCAGGGAAGAGACCCAGTACTTC. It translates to CASSEWGREETQYF.

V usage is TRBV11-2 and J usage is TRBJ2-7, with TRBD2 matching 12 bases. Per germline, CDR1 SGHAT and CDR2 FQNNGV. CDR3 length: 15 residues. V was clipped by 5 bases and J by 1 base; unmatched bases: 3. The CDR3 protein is CASSLLAGGSYEQYF. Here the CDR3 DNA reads TGTGCCAGCAGCCTACTAGCGGGAGGTTCCTACGAGCAGTACTTC.

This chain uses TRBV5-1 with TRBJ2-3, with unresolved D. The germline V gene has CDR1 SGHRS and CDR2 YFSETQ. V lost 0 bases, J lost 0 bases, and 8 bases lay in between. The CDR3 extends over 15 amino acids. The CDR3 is CASSLESPSTDTQYF. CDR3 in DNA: TGCGCCAGCAGCTTGGAGAGTCCTAGCACAGATACGCAGTATTTT.

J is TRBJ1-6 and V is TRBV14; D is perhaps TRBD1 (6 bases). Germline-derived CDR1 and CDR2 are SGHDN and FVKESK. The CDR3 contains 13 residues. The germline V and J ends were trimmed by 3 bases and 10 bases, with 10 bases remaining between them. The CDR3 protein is CASSQADRSPLHF. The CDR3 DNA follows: TGTGCCAGCAGCCAGGCGGACAGATCACCCCTCCACTTT.

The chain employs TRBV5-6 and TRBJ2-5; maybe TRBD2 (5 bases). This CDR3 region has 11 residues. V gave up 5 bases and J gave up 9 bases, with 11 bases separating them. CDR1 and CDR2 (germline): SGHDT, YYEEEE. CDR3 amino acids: CASSSTGSQYF. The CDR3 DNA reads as TGTGCCAGCAGTTCGACGGGGTCCCAGTACTTC.

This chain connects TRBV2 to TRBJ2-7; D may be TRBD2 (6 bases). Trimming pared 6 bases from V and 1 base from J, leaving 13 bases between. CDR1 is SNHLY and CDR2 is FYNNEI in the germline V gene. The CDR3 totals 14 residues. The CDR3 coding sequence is TGTGCCAGCAGGGTCGGGACTCCTTCCTACGAGCAGTACTTC. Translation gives CASRVGTPSYEQYF.

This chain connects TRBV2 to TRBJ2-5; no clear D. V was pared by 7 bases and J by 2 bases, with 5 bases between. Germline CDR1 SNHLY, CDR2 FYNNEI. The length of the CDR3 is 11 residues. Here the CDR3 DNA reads TGTGCCAGCACAGAACAAGAGACCCAGTACTTC. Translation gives CASTEQETQYF.

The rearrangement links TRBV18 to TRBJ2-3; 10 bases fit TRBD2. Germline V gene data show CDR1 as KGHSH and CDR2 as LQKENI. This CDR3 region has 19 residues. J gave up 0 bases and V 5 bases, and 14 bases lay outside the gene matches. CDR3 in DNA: TGTGCCAGCTCAACGGGGGACAGATGGACTAGCGGAAGCACAGATACGCAGTATTTT. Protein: CASSTGDRWTSGSTDTQYF.

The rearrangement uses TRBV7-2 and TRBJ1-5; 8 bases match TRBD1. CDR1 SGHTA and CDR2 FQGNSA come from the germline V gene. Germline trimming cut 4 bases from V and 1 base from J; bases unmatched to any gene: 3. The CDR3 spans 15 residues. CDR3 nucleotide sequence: TGTGCCAGCAGCTACCGGACAGGGAGCAATCAGCCCCAGCATTTT. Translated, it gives CASSYRTGSNQPQHF.

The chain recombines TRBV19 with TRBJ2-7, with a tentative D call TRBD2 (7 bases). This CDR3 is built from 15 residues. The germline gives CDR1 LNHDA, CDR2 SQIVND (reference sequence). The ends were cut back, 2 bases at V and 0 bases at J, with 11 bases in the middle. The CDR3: CASSILGGRSYEQYF. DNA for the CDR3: TGTGCCAGTAGTATATTGGGGGGGCGCTCCTACGAGCAGTACTTC.

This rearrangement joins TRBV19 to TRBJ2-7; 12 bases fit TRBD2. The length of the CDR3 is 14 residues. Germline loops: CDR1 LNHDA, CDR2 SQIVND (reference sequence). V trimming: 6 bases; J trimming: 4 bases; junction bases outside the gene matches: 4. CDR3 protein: CASSLTSGSYEQYF. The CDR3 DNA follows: TGTGCCAGTAGCCTGACTAGCGGGAGTTACGAGCAGTACTTC.

CDR3 sequence (DNA): TGTGCCAGCAGTTACTCGGCCCCACAGGGATCTCAGCCCCAGCATTTT. Translated, it gives CASSYSAPQGSQPQHF. The chain couples TRBV6-5 to TRBJ1-5; D possibly corresponds to TRBD1 (6 bases). This CDR3 has 16 amino acids. V gave up 0 bases and J gave up 6 bases, with 15 bases separating them. The germline gives CDR1 MNHEY, CDR2 SVGAGI.

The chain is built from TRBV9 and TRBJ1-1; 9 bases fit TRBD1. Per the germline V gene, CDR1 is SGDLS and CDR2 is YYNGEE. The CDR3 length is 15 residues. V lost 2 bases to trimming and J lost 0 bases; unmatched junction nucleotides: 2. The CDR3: CASSVDRGMNTEAFF. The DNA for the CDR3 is TGTGCCAGCAGCGTGGACAGGGGCATGAACACTGAAGCTTTCTTT.